This T cell receptor beta chain was sequenced during a study of cytomegalovirus exposure and HLA in healthy donors (dated by TCRdb to 2016 to 2017). About the study as a whole: An earlier analysis of some 500 of the donors reported roughly 270 Gb of sequence data and about 100 million unique TCR beta sequences from about 200 million T cells. The study was designed to test whether signatures of past pathogen exposure could be identified by cataloging public T cell receptors. Across roughly 420 genotyped donors of the cohort, an average of roughly 230,000 unique TCR beta nucleotide sequences per donor were sequenced, and approximately 17% of those sequences were non-productive. Typing coverage differed by locus: A, B, C, DRB1 and DQB1 were typed in about 620-640 donors, DQA1 in approximately 520, DPA1 in around 600, and DPB1 in just under 490. All discovery cohort repertoires had been generated using a single sequencing platform. Among the roughly 400 genotyped donors, about 83% belonged to the genetic ancestry cluster associated with self-reported Caucasian donors. In the later analysis, no new phenotypic data were used to find candidate immune exposures; instead, reliance was placed on TCR beta sequences and their occurrence across donors. HLA typing covered class I and class II loci at four-digit resolution. Besides the first cohort of 500 to 700 subjects, a separate validation cohort made up of over 95 different subjects was used. Donor age, sex, ethnicity and CMV serostatus were collected together with the repertoire data. The T cell repertoires of 666 subjects were profiled by immunosequencing and related to cytomegalovirus serostatus. About five DR-DQ haplotypes were treated as single units for association and clustering because of strong linkage in the cohort. A later analysis re-examined previously published TCR beta repertoires from over 500 donors and added high-resolution HLA genotyping to investigate patterns of TCR occurrence. In an earlier analysis of roughly 540 of the donors, high-throughput TCR beta sequencing was used to judge whether each TCR beta V gene segment behaved as functional or pseudogenic. An early release covering over 500 HLA-typed donors comprised around 300 gigabases of sequencing data and 85 million or so unique TCR sequences. A later genetic analysis took genome-wide SNP genotypes for 398 of the 666 donors and used that subset as a discovery cohort. To predict cytomegalovirus infection status, the study combined high-throughput TCR immunosequencing, statistical association of individual TCRs with disease status, and machine learning.

This clone was counted once. There is no known antigen for this receptor. The sample holds no much larger clone one base away, and base qualities are not on file. Clipping removes 7 bases from V and 7 bases from J, with 6 as the unmatched junction base count. From the cysteine up to the phenylalanine, the CDR3 has a length of 14 residues. CDR3 DNA is the only sequence kept; it has 42 bases, read in frame from the first base. CDR1 SNHLY and CDR2 FYNNEI were looked up in the germline V gene. Here is what the overall study found, with its caveats: At a false discovery rate of 0.05, a later analysis linked some 18,000 TCR beta sequences to specific HLA alleles. Most TCR sequences were observed very rarely across donors, whereas some public TCRs were present in many individuals. In a later analysis, TCR association rates were found to vary across HLA loci, with the most associated TCRs seen for DRB1 alleles and the fewest for HLA-C alleles. An earlier analysis of approximately 540 of the donors showed that most TCR beta V segments appeared in productive rearrangements either about 90% or about 30% of the time, which broadly matched IMGT annotations. In the study, some 160 TCR beta chains were listed as associated with cytomegalovirus. Several of the top co-occurrence clusters appeared to be linked to parvovirus B19, influenza, CMV and Epstein-Barr virus, according to a later analysis. A later analysis found that most CMV-associated TCR beta chains appeared HLA-restricted, with HLA associations seemingly driven largely by CMV exposure. Only TCR beta chains were sequenced in this cohort, and the absence of alpha or paired-chain data limited detectable features. A later genetic analysis reported fewer N-insertions in productive TCRs among donors in an Asian-associated ancestry cluster than the roughly 700-donor mean. Linkage disequilibrium might explain the correlated functional status among segregating V segments, but an unknown experimental factor could not be excluded. A further reported finding was that TCR beta sequences accurately predicted the HLA-A and HLA-B alleles for most subjects in the first cohort. An association between a missense DCLRE1C variant and V-gene and J-gene trimming of TCR beta chains was found in a later genetic analysis and replicated in an independent cohort. The only immune exposure information available for the cohort was CMV serostatus. Cytomegalovirus status was reported to be diagnosed by the classifier with high specificity and sensitivity in both the original and validation cohorts. The authors suggested that the approach could potentially be generalized to other disease states and immunological phenotypes. A group of highly shared sequence variants was considered likely to be a technical artifact of the sequencing pipeline. In a later analysis, HLA-associated TCR beta chains showed more clonal expansion and lower generation probabilities than non-associated chains that were equally common. Sequencing depth was assumed to be roughly uniform across donors in the presence/absence analyses, though that assumption may not hold. Because counts were too low, more than 15 rarely observed V segments, including chromosome 9 orphons, were left out of the earlier analysis of 500 to 650 of the donors. Because the 87-base-pair reads could not distinguish some IMGT-functional V segments, including TRBV6-2 and TRBV6-3, those segments were excluded. Because some donors lacked HLA typing at each locus, the association tests relied only on the typed subset. A few of the identified cytomegalovirus-associated TCR beta chains were confirmed in vitro to be specific for cytomegalovirus antigens. Assigning TCR associations to individual alleles was difficult when HLA alleles, especially DR and DQ, strongly co-occurred.

The cohort consisted of some 730 healthy bone marrow donors. At the time of sampling, all cohort members were nominally healthy, though unrecorded immune exposures were likely present. The donor tested CMV seronegative and was one of the 352 seronegative cohort members. Each donor provided a peripheral blood sample, and peripheral blood mononuclear cells were used for TCR beta sequencing. The Qiagen DNeasy Blood Extraction Kit was used to extract genomic DNA from the blood cell samples. Libraries came from the immunoSEQ multiplex PCR assay. A mixture of 60 forward primers for TCR Vbeta segments and 13 reverse primers for TCR Jbeta segments was used in the multiplex PCR. A multiplex PCR assay on genomic DNA amplified the CDR3 region of rearranged TCR beta genes. On the Illumina HiSeq System, the amplified TCR beta libraries were sequenced as 87-base-pair reads. Per the authors' processing: Across the roughly 600 repertoires, a later analysis counted 80 million or so unique TCR beta chains, about 10 million of which were shared by at least two donors. To remove PCR and sequencing errors, raw reads were error-corrected and collapsed into unique sequences using a nearest-neighbor algorithm that merged closely related sequences. CDR3 sequences were aligned to IMGT reference sequences to assign V, D and J gene segments. For a sequence to be retained, a match of at least six nucleotides to both a V gene segment and a J gene segment was required. A rearrangement was called productive if the CDR3 had no stop codons and remained in frame with V and J, and every other rearrangement was called non-productive. Following IMGT convention, CDR3 was defined as the stretch from the second conserved V-encoded cysteine to the conserved J-encoded phenylalanine. In an earlier analysis of more than 550 of the donors, sequences lacking an unambiguous match to a single V gene segment were excluded. An earlier analysis of 587 of the donors classified V segments as functional when productive rearrangements were above 56.7% and as segregating when the standard deviation between donors was above 5%. A statistical classification framework was built for diagnosing cytomegalovirus status from the catalog of TCR beta chain sequences. V and J gene assignment, in a later analysis, came from comparing TCR nucleotide sequences with IMGT/GENE-DB human TR gene sequences. In a later analysis, CDR3 sequences and most-parsimonious VDJ recombination scenarios were assigned using the TCRdist pipeline. In a later analysis, each TCR beta chain was defined by its CDR3 amino acid sequence together with its V-gene family, and reads without a unique V-gene family were excluded. A later analysis removed 550 to 700 highly shared, low-generation-probability nucleotide sequences to deal with suspected cross-contamination and a sequencing artifact. In a later analysis, a clonal expansion index for each public chain was calculated from normalized within-repertoire ranks of inferred template counts. In a later analysis, generation probabilities were computed with a VDJ recombination model fitted to out-of-frame rearrangements, and the resulting probabilities were checked against IGoR. In a later analysis, TCR-TCR, TCR-HLA and TCR-CMV co-occurrence was scored with hypergeometric tests, and a repertoire-size bias correction was applied to TCR pairs. In a later analysis, false discovery rates were estimated by permuting HLA or CMV assignments 20 times. A later analysis grouped co-occurring TCRs with DBSCAN, adding TCRdist sequence similarity when clustering within HLA-allele-positive subsets. Repertoires with fewer than 30,000 or more than 120,000 public chains were left out of co-occurrence clustering, as were five repertoires with anomalous nucleotide sharing. TCRdb took over this immuneACCESS table, retaining in-frame rearrangements with V and J assigned. Such tables are incomplete; in checked studies, under half of the missing clones stem from an unresolved V gene, and the remainder is unexplained. The D gene and trimming were derived from the DNA, and the V and J assignments and clone size from that table. The table for this sample lists about 130,000 clones; approximately 80% of them were counted only once. The top ten clonotypes cover roughly 2.5% of the sample.

The chain couples TRBV2 to TRBJ1-6; TRBD1 aligns with 8 central bases. The receptor comes from a boy younger than 10 in good health and CMV-seronegative. The source material was PBMCs. CDR3 protein: CASTRTGTNSPLHF. The DNA reads TGTGCCAGCACCAGGACAGGGACGAATTCACCCCTCCACTTT. The full variable domain, with segments outside the CDR3 supplied by the reference TRBV2 and TRBJ1-6 proteins, appears as EPEVTQTPSHQVTQMGQEVILRCVPISNHLYFYWYRQILGQKVEFLVSFYNNEISEKSEIFDDQFSVERPDGSNFTLKIRSTKLEDSAMYFCASTRTGTNSPLHFGNGTRLTVT.